Listed here is a single T cell receptor beta chain. These data come from a study of blood T cell repertoires in COVID-19. On the study more broadly: The United States, Italy and Spain were the sources of the acute and convalescent COVID-19 samples. T cells, B-cell-depleted T cells, or PBMCs supplied cDNA or gDNA.

Original processing methods: Reference gene primers were amplified, and this amplification served to estimate nucleated cell counts. Method: immunoSEQ multiplex PCR; TCRdb's copy keeps in-frame clones and lacks some. The V and J calls and the clone size are those of that table, but D and trimming were determined from the DNA. Of 140,000 or so clones in the sample, over 80% were seen once. The CDR3 loop spans 17 amino acids. The ends lost 2 bases at V and 4 bases at J; junction bases unmatched: 6. Germline-derived CDR1 and CDR2 are SGHTS and YDEGEE. Sample: peripheral blood. The source is a woman of 80 years or more with acute or convalescent COVID-19. The chain links TRBV5-8 to TRBJ2-1; TRBD2 matches 13 bases. CDR3 DNA: TGTGCCAGCAGCTTCAGGACTAGCGGGGGAGGTTACAATGAGCAGTTCTTC. Its protein product is CASSFRTSGGGYNEQFF.